The rows below give T cell receptor beta chains drawn from one sample of a study of cytomegalovirus exposure and HLA in healthy donors. The table came from immunoSEQ multiplex PCR; TCRdb's copy has only in-frame clones and leaves some out. Of 200,000 or so clones detected, roughly 85% appear once; the ten largest clones hold roughly 5.4%. Sequencing was performed on PBMCs. These receptors originate from a woman in her late teens or twenties in good health and CMV-seronegative. CDR3s include the opening cysteine and the closing phenylalanine or tryptophan. The order of the fields is J gene, clone size, D gene, V gene, CDR3 length, CDR3 DNA, CDR3 protein. A D gene is named only where the DNA matches it firmly. Size values are once, few and many counts, or a class for expanded clones, and some rows have none.

J: TRBJ2-7; size: .; D: .; V: TRBV5-1; length: 14; DNA: TGCGCCAGCAGCGGCACTTCCTCGGCCTACGAGCAGTACTTC; CDR3: CASSGTSSAYEQYF
J: TRBJ1-2; size: .; D: TRBD1; V: TRBV5-1; length: 13; DNA: TGCGCCAGCAGCGTGACAGGGGGTAGTGGCTACACCTTC; CDR3: CASSVTGGSGYTF
J: TRBJ2-1; size: .; D: TRBD2; V: TRBV5-4; length: 13; DNA: TGTGCCAGCAGCCAGACTAGCGGGGGGCGACAGTTCTTC; CDR3: CASSQTSGGRQFF
J: TRBJ1-3; size: .; D: TRBD1; V: TRBV25-1; length: 15; DNA: TGTGCCAGCAGCAGACCCGGGACAGGGTGGAACACCATATATTTT; CDR3: CASSRPGTGWNTIYF
J: TRBJ2-7; size: .; D: TRBD2; V: TRBV9; length: 17; DNA: TGTGCCAGCAGCCCAGGGGGGGGACTAGCGGGATTCTACGAGCAGTACTTC; CDR3: CASSPGGGLAGFYEQYF
J: TRBJ1-3; size: .; D: .; V: TRBV5-1; length: 15; DNA: TGCGCCAGCAGCTCCCGAGGGCCCTCTGGAAACACCATATATTTT; CDR3: CASSSRGPSGNTIYF
J: TRBJ2-1; size: .; D: TRBD2; V: TRBV9; length: 19; DNA: TGTGCCAGCAGCGGAACGGGACTAGCGGGGTATATGGCCTACAATGAGCAGTTCTTC; CDR3: CASSGTGLAGYMAYNEQFF
J: TRBJ2-2; size: .; D: .; V: TRBV5-6; length: 14; DNA: TGTGCCAGCAGCTTCCAGGGGGGCACCGGGGAGCTGTTTTTT; CDR3: CASSFQGGTGELFF
J: TRBJ1-2; size: .; D: .; V: TRBV5-4; length: 19; DNA: TGTGCCAGCAGCTTGGTTTGGGGAATCGCCCCCGCCATTAACTATGGCTACACCTTC; CDR3: CASSLVWGIAPAINYGYTF
J: TRBJ2-3; size: .; D: .; V: TRBV19; length: 14; DNA: TGTGCCAGTAGAACGGCAGGGAGCACAGATACGCAGTATTTT; CDR3: CASRTAGSTDTQYF
J: TRBJ1-5; size: .; D: .; V: TRBV18; length: 15; DNA: TGTGCCAGCTCACCACAAAAGGGTAGCAATCAGCCCCAGCATTTT; CDR3: CASSPQKGSNQPQHF
J: TRBJ2-7; size: .; D: .; V: TRBV5-1; length: 13; DNA: TGCGCCAGCAGTAAAGGGGGCTCCTACGAGCAGTACTTC; CDR3: CASSKGGSYEQYF
J: TRBJ2-1; size: .; D: .; V: TRBV2; length: 15; DNA: TGTGCCAGCAGTGAAAGAACAGGCTCCTACAATGAGCAGTTCTTC; CDR3: CASSERTGSYNEQFF
J: TRBJ2-1; size: .; D: .; V: TRBV27; length: 11; DNA: TGTGCCAGCAGTTTTGGTGCTGAGCAGTTCTTC; CDR3: CASSFGAEQFF
J: TRBJ1-1; size: once; D: TRBD1; V: TRBV5-6; length: 16; DNA: TGTGCCAGCAGCATACCGGGACAGGGGGCTTTGTCTGAAGCTTTCTTT; CDR3: CASSIPGQGALSEAFF
J: TRBJ2-5; size: .; D: TRBD1; V: TRBV28; length: 13; DNA: TGTGCCACCCTGGGACAGGGGGGGGAGACCCAGTACTTC; CDR3: CATLGQGGETQYF
J: TRBJ2-3; size: .; D: .; V: TRBV10-3; length: 15; DNA: TGTGCCATCAGTGAGTCTAGCGCAAGCACAGATACGCAGTATTTT; CDR3: CAISESSASTDTQYF
J: TRBJ1-2; size: .; D: .; V: TRBV6-9; length: 15; DNA: TGTGCCAGCGTCCTCAAAACGGGACAAGATTATGGCTACACCTTC; CDR3: CASVLKTGQDYGYTF
J: TRBJ2-6; size: once; D: .; V: TRBV7-6; length: 18; DNA: TGTGCCAGCAGCCTCACCTACCGTGTTGGATCTGGGGCCAACGTCCTGACTTTC; CDR3: CASSLTYRVGSGANVLTF
J: TRBJ2-1; size: .; D: TRBD2; V: TRBV5-1; length: 16; DNA: TGCGCCAGCAGCTTGGGAACTAGCGGGAGTTGGAATGAGCAGTTCTTC; CDR3: CASSLGTSGSWNEQFF
J: TRBJ2-3; size: .; D: .; V: TRBV7-6; length: 19; DNA: TGTGCCAGCAGCTTAGTGAGAGGGGCGCCCATCTCTCGCACAGATACGCAGTATTTT; CDR3: CASSLVRGAPISRTDTQYF
J: TRBJ2-1; size: .; D: TRBD2; V: TRBV5-4; length: 16; DNA: TGTGCCAGCAGCCCAGGGACTAGCGGAAGACGGGATGAGCAGTTCTTC; CDR3: CASSPGTSGRRDEQFF
J: TRBJ2-5; size: .; D: .; V: TRBV5-1; length: 11; DNA: TGCGCCAGCAGCTTGGATGAGACCCAGTACTTC; CDR3: CASSLDETQYF
J: TRBJ2-2; size: .; D: TRBD1; V: TRBV30; length: 12; DNA: TGTGCCTGCCAGACAGGGTCCGGGGAGCTGTTTTTT; CDR3: CACQTGSGELFF
J: TRBJ2-7; size: .; D: TRBD1; V: TRBV5-1; length: 15; DNA: TGCGCCAGCAGCTTGGAACCGGGACAGACCTACGAGCAGTACTTC; CDR3: CASSLEPGQTYEQYF
J: TRBJ1-1; size: few; D: .; V: TRBV6-5; length: 15; DNA: TGTGCCAGCAGACCGACCAGACATGAAAACACTGAAGCTTTCTTT; CDR3: CASRPTRHENTEAFF
J: TRBJ2-3; size: .; D: .; V: TRBV13; length: 16; DNA: TGTGCCAGCAGCCCGCCCAGGGCTGGGGGGACAGATACGCAGTATTTT; CDR3: CASSPPRAGGTDTQYF
J: TRBJ2-1; size: .; D: TRBD1; V: TRBV30; length: 14; DNA: TGTGCCTGTGGGACAGGGGCTATCTACAATGAGCAGTTCTTC; CDR3: CACGTGAIYNEQFF
J: TRBJ2-7; size: .; D: .; V: TRBV9; length: 13; DNA: TGTGCCAGCAGCGTAGCTATCTCTGACGAGCAGTACTTC; CDR3: CASSVAISDEQYF
J: TRBJ1-2; size: few; D: TRBD1; V: TRBV2; length: 15; DNA: TGTGCCAGCAGTGAAAGGGTAGGGGACAGGAATGGCTACACCTTC; CDR3: CASSERVGDRNGYTF
J: TRBJ2-1; size: .; D: .; V: TRBV7-3; length: 13; DNA: TGTGCCAGCAGCCCCAATGGGGGCAGTGAGCAGTTCTTC; CDR3: CASSPNGGSEQFF
J: TRBJ1-2; size: .; D: TRBD1; V: TRBV5-6; length: 15; DNA: TGTGCCAGCACCATCATACAGGGGAATAACTATGGCTACACCTTC; CDR3: CASTIIQGNNYGYTF
J: TRBJ2-7; size: few; D: .; V: TRBV30; length: 13; DNA: TGTGCCTGGACCCCCACGGGGGCGAGAGAGCAGTACTTC; CDR3: CAWTPTGAREQYF
J: TRBJ1-1; size: .; D: .; V: TRBV5-1; length: 15; DNA: TGCGCCAGCAGCGATCAAGAAAGTTCGAACACTGAAGCTTTCTTT; CDR3: CASSDQESSNTEAFF
J: TRBJ2-3; size: .; D: .; V: TRBV4-1; length: 14; DNA: TGCGCCAGCAGCCAAGTCACTAGCACAGATACGCAGTATTTT; CDR3: CASSQVTSTDTQYF
J: TRBJ2-1; size: few; D: TRBD2; V: TRBV11-2; length: 18; DNA: TGTGCCAGCAGCTTAGGGGGGACTAGCGGGAGCTCCTACAATGAGCAGTTCTTC; CDR3: CASSLGGTSGSSYNEQFF
J: TRBJ1-3; size: once; D: .; V: TRBV25-1; length: 16; DNA: TGTGCCAGCAGTCGCGGGATGTTCGGGTCCGGAAACACCATATATTTT; CDR3: CASSRGMFGSGNTIYF
J: TRBJ2-2; size: .; D: TRBD1; V: TRBV9; length: 16; DNA: TGTGCCAGCAGCGCCCCGTTGGACAGGGAAACCGGGGAGCTGTTTTTT; CDR3: CASSAPLDRETGELFF
J: TRBJ2-4; size: .; D: .; V: TRBV6-5; length: 16; DNA: TGTGCCAGCAGTTACTGGCCAGTTGAAGCCAAAAACATTCAGTACTTC; CDR3: CASSYWPVEAKNIQYF
J: TRBJ1-1; size: .; D: TRBD1; V: TRBV28; length: 14; DNA: TGTGCCAGCTTTCGGCAGGGGGCGCGGACTGAAGCTTTCTTT; CDR3: CASFRQGARTEAFF
J: TRBJ1-1; size: .; D: TRBD1; V: TRBV6-5; length: 14; DNA: TGTGCCAGCAGTTACGACAGGGTAAGGGCTGAAGCTTTCTTT; CDR3: CASSYDRVRAEAFF
J: TRBJ1-1; size: once; D: .; V: TRBV27; length: 14; DNA: TGTGCCAGCAACACCAGAGGGGGGAACACTGAAGCTTTCTTT; CDR3: CASNTRGGNTEAFF